The clone carrying this T cell receptor beta chain occurred a few times. Its antigen is not identified. The PCR employed 60 Vbeta primers together with 13 Jbeta primers. Some clones are missing from TCRdb's copy, which holds only in-frame ones; the method was immunoSEQ multiplex PCR. The profile shows under 150,000 clones, around 70% of them singletons. The data derive from a study of cytomegalovirus exposure and HLA in healthy donors. Study-wide context: Tens of millions of unique TCRs from HLA-typed donors were held in an early data release.

Regarding the study as a whole: TCR beta V segments were, for the most part, productive about 87% or about 30% of the time in an earlier analysis. An ancestry cluster, one associated with Asian ancestry, reportedly showed fewer N-insertions than the approximately 700-donor mean in a later analysis.

The CDR3 loop spans 15 amino acids. Trimming removed 1 base from V and 5 bases from J; junction bases left unmatched: 8. The germline V gene encodes CDR1 GTSNPN and CDR2 SVGIG (reference sequence). The sample taken for sequencing was PBMCs. The TCR sequence derives from a woman in her 40s in good health and CMV-seropositive. The chain combines TRBV30 with TRBJ2-5; 9 bases match TRBD2. CDR3 DNA: TGTGCCTGGAGTGAACCCTCCGCGGGGGGGGAGACCCAGTACTTC. This encodes CAWSEPSAGGETQYF. Looking up the rest from reference TRBV30 and TRBJ2-5 gives the full variable domain: SQTIHQWPATLVQPVGSPLSLECTVEGTSNPNLYWYRQAAGRGLQLLFYSVGIGQISSEVPQNLSASRPQDRQFILSSKKLLLSDSGFYLCAWSEPSAGGETQYFGPGTRLLVL.